This entry is about one T cell receptor (beta chain). With V trimmed by 0 bases and J by 6 bases, 2 bases remained unmatched. There are 14 residues in the CDR3. Per the germline V gene, CDR1 is MNHEY and CDR2 is SVGAGI. This sample is part of a study of sequential checkpoint blockade in melanoma. The wider study: Each arm's sequence ended with maintenance nivolumab.

Treatment: randomized to nivolumab then ipilimumab (arm A) or the reverse (arm B). Patients had received no earlier DNA-damaging chemotherapy. Profiling relied on immunoSEQ multiplex PCR, and the TCRdb table lists in-frame clones only, not all of them. The sample shows some 35,000 clones, about 88% of them seen only once. This chain connects TRBV6-5 to TRBJ2-4; 7 bases are shared with TRBD2. The receptor's source is a human donor with melanoma. The sample in question was CD8+ T cells sorted from blood (inferred from file names), obtained from a patient given nivolumab and ipilimumab in sequence. The CDR3 sequence: CASSYSGGGNIQYF. DNA for the CDR3: TGTGCCAGCAGTTACTCTGGCGGGGGAAACATTCAGTACTTC.